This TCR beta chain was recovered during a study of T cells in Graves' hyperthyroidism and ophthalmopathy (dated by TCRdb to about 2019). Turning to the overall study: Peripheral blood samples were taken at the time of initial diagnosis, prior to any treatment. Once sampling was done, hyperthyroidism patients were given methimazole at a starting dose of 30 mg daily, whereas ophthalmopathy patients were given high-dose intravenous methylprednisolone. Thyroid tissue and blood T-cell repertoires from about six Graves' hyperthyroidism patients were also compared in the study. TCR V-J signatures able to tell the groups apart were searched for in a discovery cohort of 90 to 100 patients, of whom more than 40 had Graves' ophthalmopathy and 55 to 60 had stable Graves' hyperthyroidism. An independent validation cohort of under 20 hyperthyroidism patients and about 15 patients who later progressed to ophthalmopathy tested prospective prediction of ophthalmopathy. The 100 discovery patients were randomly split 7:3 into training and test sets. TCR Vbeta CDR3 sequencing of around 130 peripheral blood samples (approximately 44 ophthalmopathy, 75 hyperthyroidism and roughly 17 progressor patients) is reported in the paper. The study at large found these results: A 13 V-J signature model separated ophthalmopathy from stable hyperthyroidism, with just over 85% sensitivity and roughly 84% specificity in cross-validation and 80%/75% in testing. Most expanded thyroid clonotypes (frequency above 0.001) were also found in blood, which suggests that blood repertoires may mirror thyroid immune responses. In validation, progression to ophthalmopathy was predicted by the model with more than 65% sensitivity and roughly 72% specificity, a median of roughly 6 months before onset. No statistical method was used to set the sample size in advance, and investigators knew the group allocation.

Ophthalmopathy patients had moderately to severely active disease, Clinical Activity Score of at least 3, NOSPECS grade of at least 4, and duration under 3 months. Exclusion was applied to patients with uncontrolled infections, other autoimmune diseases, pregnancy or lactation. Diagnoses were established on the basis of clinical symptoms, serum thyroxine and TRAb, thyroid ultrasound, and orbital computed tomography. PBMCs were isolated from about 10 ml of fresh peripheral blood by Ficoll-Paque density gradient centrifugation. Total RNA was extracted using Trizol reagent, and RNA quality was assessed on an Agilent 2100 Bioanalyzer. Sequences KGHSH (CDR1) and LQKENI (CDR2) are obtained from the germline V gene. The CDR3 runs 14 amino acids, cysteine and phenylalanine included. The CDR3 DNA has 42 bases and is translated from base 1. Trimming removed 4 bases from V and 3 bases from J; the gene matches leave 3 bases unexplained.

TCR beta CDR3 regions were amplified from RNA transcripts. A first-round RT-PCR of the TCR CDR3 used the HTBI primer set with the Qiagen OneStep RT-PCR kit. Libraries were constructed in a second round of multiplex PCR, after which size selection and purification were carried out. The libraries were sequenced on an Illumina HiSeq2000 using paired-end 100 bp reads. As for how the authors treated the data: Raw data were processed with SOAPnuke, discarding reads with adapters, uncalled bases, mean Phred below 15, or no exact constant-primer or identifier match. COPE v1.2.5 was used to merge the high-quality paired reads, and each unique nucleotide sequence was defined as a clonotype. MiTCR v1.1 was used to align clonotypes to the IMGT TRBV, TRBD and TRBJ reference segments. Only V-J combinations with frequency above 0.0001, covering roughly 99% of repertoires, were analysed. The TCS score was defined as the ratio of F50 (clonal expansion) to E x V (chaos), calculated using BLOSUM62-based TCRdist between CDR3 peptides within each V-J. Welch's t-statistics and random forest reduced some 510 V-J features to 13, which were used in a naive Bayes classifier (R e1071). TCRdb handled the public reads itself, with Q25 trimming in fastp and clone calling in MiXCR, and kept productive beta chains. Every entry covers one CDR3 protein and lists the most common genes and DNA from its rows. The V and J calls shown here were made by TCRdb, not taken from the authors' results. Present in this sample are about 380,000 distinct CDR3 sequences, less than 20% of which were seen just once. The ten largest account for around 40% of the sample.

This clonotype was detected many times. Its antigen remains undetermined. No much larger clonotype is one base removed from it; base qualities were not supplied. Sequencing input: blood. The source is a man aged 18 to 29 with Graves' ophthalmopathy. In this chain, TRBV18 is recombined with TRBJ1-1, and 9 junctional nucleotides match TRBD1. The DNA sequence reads TGTGCCAGCTCACACAGGGGGCAGGACACTGAAGCTTTCTTT. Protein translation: CASSHRGQDTEAFF.